The 26 T cell receptor beta chains below all came from one sample that was sequenced in a study of blood T cells in healthy people across ages. Primed by a sample-barcoded 5' primer and a J-beta primer mix, a second PCR proceeded for about 7 to 11 cycles. TCRdb reanalysed the 5' RACE reads using MiXCR and keeps one entry per CDR3 protein. The data show fewer than 800,000 distinct CDR3 sequences, roughly 20% seen once. The sample was blood. The receptors were sampled from a man in his 70s in good health.

This clonotype has a handful of counts. A read error may be the cause here, since a much bigger clone is one base away. The chain employs TRBV5-1 and TRBJ2-1; 10 bases map to TRBD2. The CDR3 covers 17 residues. The V gene end was trimmed by 0 bases and the J gene end by 3 bases; junction bases not matched to a gene: 6. The germline V gene encodes CDR1 SGHRS and CDR2 YFSETQ. The CDR3 reads CASSLGYSGRFYNEQFF. CDR3 sequence (DNA): TGCGCCAGCAGCTTGGGTTATAGCGGGAGGTTCTACAATGAGCAGTTCTTC.

V and J are TRBV18 and TRBJ1-4; D is possibly TRBD1 (5 bases). The V end was cut by 1 base, the J end by 8 bases, with 14 bases between. Germline loops: CDR1 KGHSH, CDR2 LQKENI. The CDR3 extends over 15 amino acids. The CDR3 DNA is TGTGCCAGCTCACCACAGGGGATTCGGCGCGAAAAACTGTTTTTT. It codes for CASSPQGIRREKLFF.

Concerning this clonotype itself: One end of the junction does not line up with germline, which may come from a read error. The gene calls are TRBV18 and TRBJ2-5; TRBD1 aligns across 8 bases. The last part of the DNA fits TRBJ2-1 better; the J call may be wrong. CDR1 and CDR2 from the germline V gene are KGHSH and LQKENI. The CDR3 runs to 16 residues. This chain's CDR3 is CASSPNLGQGNNEQFF. The CDR3 DNA follows: TGCGCCAGCTCACCAAATTTAGGACAGGGCAACAATGAGCAGTTCTTC.

This clonotype has only a few counts. The chain couples TRBV5-1 to TRBJ2-7; 10 nucleotides align to TRBD2. The CDR3 is 14 amino acids. V was pared by 6 bases and J by 1 base, with 4 bases of the junction left unmatched. The V gene's germline CDR1 is SGHRS and CDR2 YFSETQ. The CDR3: CASTWTSGSYEQYF. The CDR3 DNA is TGCGCCAGCACTTGGACTAGCGGATCCTACGAGCAGTACTTC.

The rearrangement links TRBV20-1 to TRBJ2-3; D remains ambiguous. The CDR3 is 14 residues long. V was shortened by 6 bases and J by 1 base, with 14 bases between the two germline ends. Looked up from germline, CDR1 is DFQATT and CDR2 is SNEGSKA (reference sequence). CDR3 DNA sequence: TGCAGTGCATATAAGGAAGAGGGCACAGATACGCAGTATTTT. Its translation is CSAYKEEGTDTQYF.

This clonotype was seen more than once but under ten times. V is TRBV21-1 and J is TRBJ2-5; TRBD1 is taken as the D call from the table, unchecked against the DNA. The J call is doubtful: the DNA matches TRBJ2-7 better. TRBV21-1 represents a pseudogene. This CDR3 contains 15 residues. The CDR3 DNA is TGTGCCAGCAGCAACCGTCGGGCCAAGGCGCACGAGCAGTACTTC. It encodes CASSNRRAKAHEQYF.

The sample holds a few counts of this clonotype. V and J are TRBV7-2 and TRBJ2-1, with 7 nucleotides matching TRBD1. Looked up from germline, CDR1 is SGHTA and CDR2 is FQGNSA. The CDR3 is 13 residues long. With 4 bases clipped from V and 8 bases from J, the junction kept 5 bases outside the gene matches. In DNA, the CDR3 is TGTGCCAGCAGCTGGCGACAGGGCGATGAGCAGTTCTTC. The encoded protein is CASSWRQGDEQFF.

Comments on this clonotype: At one boundary the junction diverges from the germline segment, which might be a read error. Written as DNA, the CDR3 is TGTGACAGCAGTGGCTACAGGGCTGAAAAACTGTTTTTT. Its translation is CDSSGYRAEKLFF. The chain joins TRBV25-1 to TRBJ1-4, with D maybe TRBD1 (6 bases). Germline values: CDR1 MGHDK, CDR2 SYGVNS. The CDR3 has 13 residues. Drawing the rest from reference TRBV25-1 and TRBJ1-4, the complete variable domain is EADIYQTPRYLVIGTGKKITLECSQTMGHDKMYWYQQDPGMELHLIHYSYGVNSTEKGDLSSESTVSRIRTEHFPLTLESARPSHTSQYLCDSSGYRAEKLFFGSGTQLSVL.

V is TRBV5-1 and J is TRBJ1-3; D gene uncertain. The germline V gene encodes CDR1 SGHRS and CDR2 YFSETQ. Trimming took off 4 bases at V and 0 bases at J, with 14 bases between the two ends. CDR3 size: 16 residues. The CDR3, as DNA: TGCGCCAGCAGCGGAGGACCCGCTAGCTCTGGAAACACCATATATTTT. Its translation: CASSGGPASSGNTIYF.

This clonotype was seen only a few times. The chain recombines TRBV7-3 with TRBJ2-1; the match to TRBD1 covers 12 bases. The CDR3 loop spans 15 amino acids. The germline gives CDR1 SGHTA, CDR2 FQGTGA. The V and J ends lost 2 bases and 6 bases, in that order; junction bases with no gene match: 2. The DNA for the CDR3 is TGTGCCAGCAGCTTATTGGGACAGGGGGCCAATGAGCAGTTCTTC. Residues: CASSLLGQGANEQFF. The variable domain in full, completed from reference TRBV7-3 and TRBJ2-1, reads GAGVSQTPSNKVTEKGKYVELRCDPISGHTALYWYRQSLGQGPEFLIYFQGTGAADDSGLPNDRFFAVRPEGSVSTLKIQRTERGDSAVYLCASSLLGQGANEQFFGPGTRLTVL.

The CDR3 nucleotides are TGTGCCAGCAGCCAACAGGGGCCGGCCGTCACCATATATTTT. Translated, it gives CASSQQGPAVTIYF. The genes are TRBV7-2 and TRBJ1-3, with 7 nucleotides matching TRBD1. V shed 5 bases, J shed 9 bases, and the junction held 10 bases outside the gene matches. Germline CDR1 and CDR2: SGHTA and FQGNSA. This CDR3 spans 14 amino acids.

This clonotype showed up just a few times. The chain links TRBV6-5 to TRBJ2-5; 13 positions match TRBD2. The CDR3 loop spans 17 amino acids. CDR1 is MNHEY and CDR2 is SVGAGI in the germline V gene. V was pared by 2 bases and J by 6 bases, with 9 bases of the junction left unmatched. CDR3 residues: CASSYHGLAGDSQTQYF. The CDR3 region has the DNA TGTGCCAGCAGTTACCACGGACTAGCGGGAGACAGCCAGACCCAGTACTTC.

This clonotype occurred a few times. The genes are TRBV5-6 and TRBJ1-5, with a tentative D call TRBD1 (5 bases). This CDR3 contains 12 residues. Germline values: CDR1 SGHDT, CDR2 YYEEEE. Trimming removed 0 bases from V and 8 bases from J, with 6 bases in between. CDR3 residues: CASSLVREPQHF. The CDR3 DNA is TGTGCCAGCAGCTTGGTCAGGGAGCCCCAGCATTTT.

The gene calls are TRBV7-9 and TRBJ2-1; 9 nucleotides line up with TRBD2. Germline V gives CDR1 SEHNR, CDR2 FQNEAQ (reference sequence). V lost 1 base, J lost 5 bases, and 3 bases stayed unmatched. This CDR3 spans 15 amino acids. The CDR3 is CASSLVTSGNNEQFF. The CDR3 bases are TGTGCCAGCAGCTTAGTGACTAGCGGAAACAATGAGCAGTTCTTC.

The CDR3, as DNA: TGTGCCAGCAGCCAAGGCCGGGGTGGGTCCGAGCAGTACTTC. Protein product: CASSQGRGGSEQYF. The V gene is TRBV3-1, the J gene TRBJ2-7; D may be TRBD2 (5 bases). Germline-derived CDR1 and CDR2 are LGHDT and YNNKEL (reference sequence). V lost 1 base and J 6 bases, leaving 13 bases between the germline ends. The CDR3 extends over 14 amino acids.

The V gene is TRBV4-3, the J gene TRBJ2-5; D gene unclear. The J call may be mistaken, given a closer DNA end match to TRBJ2-1. The CDR3 is 16 amino acids. CDR1 is LGHNA, CDR2 YSLEER, per germline. The CDR3, as DNA: TGCGCCAGCAGCTCACCCCCTCGGCCGATCTACAATGAGCAGTTCTTC. Translation gives CASSSPPRPIYNEQFF.

The chain has TRBV7-2 and TRBJ2-5, with D possibly being TRBD1 (6 bases). Trimming took off 6 bases at V and 2 bases at J, with 10 bases between the two ends. Germline V gene sequence: CDR1 SGHTA, CDR2 FQGNSA. There are 13 residues in the CDR3. CDR3 coding DNA: TGTGCCAGCAGTTGGGACAAACAAGAGACCCAGTACTTC. It codes for CASSWDKQETQYF.

This clonotype has a handful of counts. The rearrangement links TRBV20-1 to TRBJ2-1; TRBD2 matches 7 bases. The end of the DNA aligns better with TRBJ2-7, so the J call may be wrong. Germline CDR1 DFQATT, CDR2 SNEGSKA (reference sequence). CDR3 length: 15 residues. The CDR3 is CSARGTRGSPYEQYF. DNA of the CDR3: TGCAGTGCTAGAGGGACTAGAGGAAGCCCCTACGAGCAGTACTTC.

This clonotype was detected many times. This chain uses TRBV18 with TRBJ2-5, with TRBD1 identical over 9 bases. After removal of 2 bases from V and 5 bases from J, the junction contained 9 bases not matched to a gene. This CDR3 spans 16 amino acids. Germline V gene sequence: CDR1 KGHSH, CDR2 LQKENI. Here the CDR3 DNA reads TGTGCCAGCTCACCAGAGGACAGGGGATTTTGGGAGACCCAGTACTTC. This gives the protein CASSPEDRGFWETQYF.

This clonotype was picked up a small number of times. This chain connects TRBV4-2 to TRBJ2-3, with 9 bases identical to TRBD1. V gave up 2 bases and J gave up 4 bases; unmatched junction bases: 7. The germline CDR1 and CDR2 sequences are LGHNA and YNFKEQ. CDR3 length: 16 amino acids. The CDR3 spells CASSQRTGVSADTQYF. The CDR3 region has the DNA TGTGCCAGCAGCCAACGGACAGGGGTTTCCGCAGATACGCAGTATTTT.

This clonotype is a singleton in its sample. This chain links TRBV20-1 with TRBJ2-5, with TRBD2 matching 11 bases. The end of the DNA aligns better with TRBJ2-7, so the J call may be wrong. This CDR3 has 13 residues. CDR1 is DFQATT, CDR2 SNEGSKA, per germline (reference sequence). The CDR3 nucleotides are TGCAGTGCACTAGCGGGAGTCCCCTACGAGCAGTACTTC. As protein: CSALAGVPYEQYF.

This clonotype has a handful of counts. This is likely a read error, given that the CDR3 carries no conserved phenylalanine or tryptophan at its end. The V gene is TRBV5-1, the J gene TRBJ1-2; D not certain. This CDR3 spans 14 amino acids. Germline V lookup: CDR1 SGHRS, CDR2 YFSETQ. Deletions cut 0 bases from V and 4 bases from J, with 10 bases between. CDR3 sequence: CASSLVSGSYGYTL. CDR3 nucleotides: TGCGCCAGCAGCTTGGTTTCGGGTAGCTATGGCTACACCCTC.

V and J are TRBV20-1 and TRBJ2-1; TRBD1 matches at 7 bases. The J call may be wrong; the DNA end is better matched by TRBJ2-7. The CDR3 length is 14 residues. Germline V CDR1 and CDR2: DFQATT, SNEGSKA (reference sequence). The CDR3 DNA reads TGCAGTGCTCTGGACAGGACTGGGGGCTGGGCGCAGTACTTC. This codes for CSALDRTGGWAQYF.

The DNA of the CDR3 is TGCAGTGCTGGAACTACCGGGATGGTGAATACGCAGTATTTT. Amino acid sequence: CSAGTTGMVNTQYF. The chain uses TRBV20-1 and TRBJ2-3; TRBD2 is a possible D gene (5 bases). The CDR3 totals 14 residues. Per germline, CDR1 DFQATT and CDR2 SNEGSKA (reference sequence). Trimming removed 5 bases from V and 7 bases from J, with 19 bases in between.

This clonotype was recorded at least ten times. In DNA form, the CDR3 reads TGTGCCAGCTCAGAACCGGACTCCCGCGAGCAGTACTTC. Protein sequence: CASSEPDSREQYF. The chain employs TRBV18 and TRBJ2-7, with D tentatively TRBD2 (5 bases). V shed 5 bases and J shed 6 bases, with 14 bases lying between them. CDR1 is KGHSH and CDR2 is LQKENI in the germline V gene. The CDR3 is made up of 13 amino acids.

The chain has TRBV7-2 and TRBJ2-5, with TRBD2 identical over 7 bases. The J call may be incorrect, as the DNA end agrees better with TRBJ2-1. The CDR3 loop spans 16 amino acids. The germline V gene encodes CDR1 SGHTA and CDR2 FQGNSA. The CDR3 spells CASSPEVGTTYNEQFF. The CDR3 DNA reads as TGTGCCAGCAGCCCAGAAGTCGGGACTACTTACAATGAGCAGTTCTTC.